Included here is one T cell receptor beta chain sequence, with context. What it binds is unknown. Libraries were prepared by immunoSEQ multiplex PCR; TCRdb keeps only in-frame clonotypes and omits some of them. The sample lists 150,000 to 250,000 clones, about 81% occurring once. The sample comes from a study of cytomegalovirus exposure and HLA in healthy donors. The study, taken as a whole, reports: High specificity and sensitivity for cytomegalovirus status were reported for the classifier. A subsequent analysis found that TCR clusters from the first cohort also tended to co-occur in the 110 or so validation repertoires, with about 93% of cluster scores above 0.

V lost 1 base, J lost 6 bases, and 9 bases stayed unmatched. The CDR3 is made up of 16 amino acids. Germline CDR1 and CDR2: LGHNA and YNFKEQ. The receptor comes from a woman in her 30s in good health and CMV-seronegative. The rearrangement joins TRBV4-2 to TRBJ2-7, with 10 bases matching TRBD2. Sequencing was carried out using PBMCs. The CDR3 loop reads CASSQGMLAGEGEQYF. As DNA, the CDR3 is TGTGCCAGCAGCCAAGGGATGCTAGCGGGAGAGGGCGAGCAGTACTTC.